This is a list of T cell receptor beta chains from one sample in a study of shared clonotypes between healthy human individuals. Generated by immunoSEQ multiplex PCR, the TCRdb table keeps only in-frame clones and is missing some. The sample gives fewer than 1 million clones, around 96% of which show up once; 0.2% to 0.25% is in the top ten. The sample taken for sequencing was naive CD8+ T cells sorted from blood. The receptors originated from a man aged 25 to 45 in good health. Both conserved end residues are part of each CDR3. The D gene is left open where the match is weak. A clone size is listed for some rows: how often the clone was seen (once, few, many), or a class if it is expanded.

cdr3_nt,cdr3_aa,v_call,d_call,clone_size,j_call,cdr3_length
TGCAGCCTTTTTCCTCAGGGGGCTTATAATGAGCAGTTCTTC,CSLFPQGAYNEQFF,TRBV29-1,TRBD1,NA,TRBJ2-1,14
TGTGCCAGCAGTCGGGGGGATTATAGCAATCAGCCCCAGCATTTT,CASSRGDYSNQPQHF,TRBV7-2,NA,NA,TRBJ1-5,15
TGCAGCGCCGACAGGGGCAACACTGAAGCTTTCTTT,CSADRGNTEAFF,TRBV29-1,TRBD1,NA,TRBJ1-1,12
TGTGCCAGCAGTGAAGAGCTAGCGCTATACAATGAGCAGTTCTTC,CASSEELALYNEQFF,TRBV2,NA,NA,TRBJ2-1,15
TGTGCCAGCAGCTTAACTAGCGGGGAGTACGAGCAGTACTTC,CASSLTSGEYEQYF,TRBV7-6,TRBD2,NA,TRBJ2-7,14
TGTGCCAGCAGTTCCTACTTAAGCTCCTACGAGCAGTACTTC,CASSSYLSSYEQYF,TRBV27,NA,NA,TRBJ2-7,14
TGCAGCGTTGAAGACACTTATAACTACGAGCAGTACTTC,CSVEDTYNYEQYF,TRBV29-1,NA,NA,TRBJ2-7,13
TGTGCCAGCAGCTTAGGTGCGGGCTCCTATGGCTACACCTTC,CASSLGAGSYGYTF,TRBV11-2,NA,NA,TRBJ1-2,14
TGTGCCAGCAGTGGACAGCGGGAGGATCCCTACAATGAGCAGTTCTTC,CASSGQREDPYNEQFF,TRBV25-1,TRBD2,NA,TRBJ2-1,16
TGTGCCAGCAGTGAAGCGGGGGGGTTCAGTGGTTACGAGCAGTACTTC,CASSEAGGFSGYEQYF,TRBV2,TRBD2,once,TRBJ2-7,16
TGTGCCAGCAGAGCAAGGCGGACAGATACGCAGTATTTT,CASRARRTDTQYF,TRBV6-5,NA,NA,TRBJ2-3,13
TGTGCCAGCAGCCCCTGGCTGACCGGGGAGCTGTTTTTT,CASSPWLTGELFF,TRBV7-9,NA,once,TRBJ2-2,13
TGTGCCAGCTCACCACAGACACCGCCTCTCAACATTCAGTACTTC,CASSPQTPPLNIQYF,TRBV18,NA,NA,TRBJ2-4,15
TGTGCCAGCTCACCGCCCAGGGCAGCGGGAGAGTCGAACGAGCAGTACTTC,CASSPPRAAGESNEQYF,TRBV18,TRBD2,NA,TRBJ2-7,17
TGTGCCAGCAGCCAATCAAGAGGGGGCCAAGAGACCCAGTACTTC,CASSQSRGGQETQYF,TRBV16,NA,NA,TRBJ2-5,15
TGTGCCAGCAGCTTAAACTCAGGACAGCCCCAGCATTTT,CASSLNSGQPQHF,TRBV11-2,NA,NA,TRBJ1-5,13
TGTGCCAGCAGCTCCCGACCGACAGGTTCTGAGCAGTTCTTC,CASSSRPTGSEQFF,TRBV28,NA,NA,TRBJ2-1,14
TGTGCCAGCATCCAAAAAGGACAGGGAAGGCCAGATACGCAGTATTTT,CASIQKGQGRPDTQYF,TRBV27,TRBD1,NA,TRBJ2-3,16
TGTGCCAGCAGTCGACAGGGAACCTACGAGCAGTACTTC,CASSRQGTYEQYF,TRBV6-1,TRBD1,NA,TRBJ2-7,13
TGTGCCAGCAGCTTCAGCGGGATGTACGAGCAGTACTTC,CASSFSGMYEQYF,TRBV5-6,TRBD2,NA,TRBJ2-7,13
TGTGCCAGCAGCTCGGGACTAGCGGAGTACGAGCAGTACTTC,CASSSGLAEYEQYF,TRBV5-4,TRBD2,NA,TRBJ2-7,14
TGTGCCAGCAGCTTAGGCCGGAGGATGAACACTGAAGCTTTCTTT,CASSLGRRMNTEAFF,TRBV13,NA,NA,TRBJ1-1,15
TGTGCCATCAGTGAAAGGGCCCCCCGAGCAAATGAAAAACTGTTTTTT,CAISERAPRANEKLFF,TRBV10-3,NA,NA,TRBJ1-4,16
TGTGCCAGCAGCCCGGGACGGACGGATGAGCAGTTCTTC,CASSPGRTDEQFF,TRBV6-5,NA,NA,TRBJ2-1,13
TGTGCCAGCAGCCAGAATTACGAGCAGTACTTC,CASSQNYEQYF,TRBV14,NA,NA,TRBJ2-7,11
TGTGCCAGCAGCCAAGTTTTAAGTATGGAGGGGTTGTACACTGAAGCTTTCTTT,CASSQVLSMEGLYTEAFF,TRBV4-2,NA,NA,TRBJ1-1,18
TGTGCCAGCAGCTTAGAACCGTACCAAGAGACCCAGTACTTC,CASSLEPYQETQYF,TRBV11-2,NA,NA,TRBJ2-5,14
TGTGCCAGCAGCTCCCTGACTAGCGGGATTGAAGAGCAGTACTTC,CASSSLTSGIEEQYF,TRBV9,TRBD2,NA,TRBJ2-7,15
TGCAGCGGGAGACAGGGCGGATACAATGAGCAGTTCTTC,CSGRQGGYNEQFF,TRBV29-1,TRBD1,once,TRBJ2-1,13
TGTGCCAGCAGCAATTATGTTTTTGGGACCGGAGGGGAGCTGTTTTTT,CASSNYVFGTGGELFF,TRBV7-9,NA,NA,TRBJ2-2,16
TGTGCCAGCAGACTAGCGTCCTACGAGCAGTACTTC,CASRLASYEQYF,TRBV28,TRBD2,NA,TRBJ2-7,12
TGTGCCAGCAGTCAGGACTATGCCATGGGCAATGAGCAGTTCTTC,CASSQDYAMGNEQFF,TRBV6-5,NA,NA,TRBJ2-1,15
TGTGCCAGCAGCGAACTGGGAGGGCAGCCCCAGCATTTT,CASSELGGQPQHF,TRBV28,NA,NA,TRBJ1-5,13
TGTGCCAGCAGTTTATCGACAGGGGGCGGCGACAATGAGCAGTTCTTC,CASSLSTGGGDNEQFF,TRBV27,TRBD1,NA,TRBJ2-1,16
TGTGCCAGCAGGGTCGGAAATGAGGGTCGAGGCGCTGAAGCTTTCTTT,CASRVGNEGRGAEAFF,TRBV7-9,NA,NA,TRBJ1-1,16
TGTGCCAGCAGCCAGCTAGATCTAGGTATGGGGACTGAAGCTTTCTTT,CASSQLDLGMGTEAFF,TRBV7-9,NA,NA,TRBJ1-1,16
TGTGCCAGCAGCGTAGTGGTGGAAAAAGATACGCAGTATTTT,CASSVVVEKDTQYF,TRBV9,NA,NA,TRBJ2-3,14
TGCGCCAGCAGCCTATTAACCGGGGAGCTGTTTTTT,CASSLLTGELFF,TRBV4-1,NA,NA,TRBJ2-2,12
TGTGCCAGCAGTGACTCAAACGTATACAATGAGCAGTTCTTC,CASSDSNVYNEQFF,TRBV6-4,NA,NA,TRBJ2-1,14
TGTGCCAGCAGCTTGCAGGGGTTCGACGAGCAGTACTTC,CASSLQGFDEQYF,TRBV5-5,NA,NA,TRBJ2-7,13
TGTGCCAGCAGTTTGAGGACTAGCGGGAGGTACGAGCAGTACTTC,CASSLRTSGRYEQYF,TRBV28,TRBD2,NA,TRBJ2-7,15
TGCGCCAGCAGCTGGACTGTTCTCACAGATACGCAGTATTTT,CASSWTVLTDTQYF,TRBV5-1,NA,once,TRBJ2-3,14
TGTGCCAGCAGCAGTCACAAGGGAGCGCAGCAGTACTTC,CASSSHKGAQQYF,TRBV7-7,NA,NA,TRBJ2-7,13
TGTGCCAGCAGCTTACCAGAGACCCAGTACTTC,CASSLPETQYF,TRBV7-2,NA,NA,TRBJ2-5,11
TGTGCCAGTAGTATACGGGAGGCCACCTACAATGAGCAGTTCTTC,CASSIREATYNEQFF,TRBV19,TRBD2,once,TRBJ2-1,15
TGTGCCAGCAGCTTAGTTTTTGGGGCGGCTGAGGAAGAGACCCAGTACTTC,CASSLVFGAAEEETQYF,TRBV7-6,NA,NA,TRBJ2-5,17
TGCAGCGTCGTACTAGCGGGGGAACCCCAAGATGAGCAGTTCTTC,CSVVLAGEPQDEQFF,TRBV29-1,TRBD2,NA,TRBJ2-1,15
TGTGCCAGCAGCTCCTCGCGGGATGAGCAGTTCTTC,CASSSSRDEQFF,TRBV7-9,NA,NA,TRBJ2-1,12
TGCGCCAGCAGACCGGGCGGGACAGGGAATGAAAAACTGTTTTTT,CASRPGGTGNEKLFF,TRBV5-1,TRBD1,NA,TRBJ1-4,15
TGTGCCAGCAGCTTCGGATCGTACGAGCAGTACTTC,CASSFGSYEQYF,TRBV7-9,NA,NA,TRBJ2-7,12
TGTGCCAGCAGCTTGGGAATTGCCAGCTCCTACAATGAGCAGTTCTTC,CASSLGIASSYNEQFF,TRBV5-6,NA,NA,TRBJ2-1,16